Here is one TCR beta chain with its context. This CDR3 contains 13 residues. CDR1 and CDR2 (germline): SNHLY, FYNNEI. Between the trimmed V and J ends, which lost 8 bases and 3 bases, there was a span of 13 bases. The data originate from a study of shared clonotypes between healthy human individuals. Study in general: The study enrolled a couple of women and three men aged 18 to 49.

Genomic DNA per cell subset filled all wells of several immunoSEQ plates. Method: immunoSEQ multiplex PCR; TCRdb's copy keeps in-frame clones and lacks some. The repertoire has a few million clones, around 93% of them found once; the top ten carry about 1.6%. Cells designated naive CD8 were CD45RO-negative and were positively selected for CCR7, with terminally differentiated effector memory CD45RA+ cells excluded. The TCR sequence derives from a man between 18 and 35 years old in good health. Some clones in this sample may be carry-over from other donors' samples. The V call is TRBV2, the J call TRBJ1-1, with TRBD1 as a possible D gene (5 bases). Sample: naive CD8+ T cells from PBMCs. As DNA, the CDR3 is TGTGCCAGCGTAGGGGTTCTTCACACTGAAGCTTTCTTT. It specifies CASVGVLHTEAFF. Together with reference TRBV2 and TRBJ1-1, the CDR3 gives the full variable domain: EPEVTQTPSHQVTQMGQEVILRCVPISNHLYFYWYRQILGQKVEFLVSFYNNEISEKSEIFDDQFSVERPDGSNFTLKIRSTKLEDSAMYFCASVGVLHTEAFFGQGTRLTVV.